The source of this T cell receptor (beta chain) is a study of cytomegalovirus exposure and HLA in healthy donors. Trimming cost V 6 bases and J 3 bases, with 17 bases left between them. This CDR3 has 15 residues. The germline V gene encodes CDR1 MDHEN and CDR2 SYDVKM. This PCR relied on a set of 60 Vbeta primers and 13 Jbeta primers. Data came from immunoSEQ multiplex PCR; TCRdb stores just in-frame clones and leaves some out. The sample carries 100,000 to 150,000 clones, about 80% recorded once. This clone was seen a single time. Its matching antigen is unknown. Study-level points and caveats: About 87% or about 30% of the time was how often most TCR beta V segments were productive, according to an earlier analysis.

The sequenced sample was PBMCs. V usage is TRBV28 and J usage is TRBJ2-5, with a weak D call TRBD2 (6 bases). This clonotype originated in a man aged 40-49 years in good health and CMV-seronegative. The CDR3 loop is CASREPTGAKETQYF. Here the CDR3 DNA reads TGTGCCAGCAGAGAGCCAACGGGAGCGAAAGAGACCCAGTACTTC.